These 30 T cell receptor beta chains were sequenced from one sample in a study of blood T cell repertoires in COVID-19. The protocol was immunoSEQ multiplex PCR, while the TCRdb copy is restricted to in-frame clones and leaves out a portion. The table shows about 270,000 clones, with 70% to 90% occurring only once. The sequencing input was peripheral blood. The receptors shown here come from a woman between 65 and 79 years old with acute or convalescent COVID-19.

The chain links TRBV3-1 (or the pseudogene TRBV3-2) to TRBJ1-3; 8 positions match TRBD1. Unmatched junction bases numbered 12, after V lost 4 bases and J lost 1 base. In germline, CDR1 is LGHDT, CDR2 YNNKEL (reference sequence). CDR3 length equals 18 residues. CDR3 amino acids: CASSLSGTGSVSGNTIYF. CDR3 DNA sequence: TGTGCCAGCAGCCTCTCCGGGACAGGTTCGGTTTCTGGAAACACCATATATTTT.

This sequence joins TRBV5-1 and TRBJ1-3; D may be TRBD1 (6 bases). V was clipped by 3 bases and J by 4 bases, with 14 bases between them. In germline, CDR1 is SGHRS, CDR2 YFSETQ. This CDR3 comprises 15 residues. CDR3 loop: CASSSQGSGGNTIYF. The CDR3 nucleotides read TGCGCCAGCAGCTCACAGGGCTCTGGAGGAAACACCATATATTTT. Variable domain in full (rest from reference TRBV5-1 and TRBJ1-3): KAGVTQTPRYLIKTRGQQVTLSCSPISGHRSVSWYQQTPGQGLQFLFEYFSETQRNKGNFPGRFSGRQFSNSRSEMNVSTLELGDSALYLCASSSQGSGGNTIYFGEGSWLTVV.

This clone was detected only once. The gene calls are TRBV10-2 and TRBJ2-7, with TRBD1 matching over 8 bases. Germline lookup yields CDR1 WSHSY and CDR2 SAAADI. The CDR3 covers 14 residues. V shed 4 bases, J shed 7 bases, and the junction held 9 bases outside the gene matches. The CDR3 DNA reads as TGCGCCAGCAGTGCCGGACAGGGAATAGGGGAGCAGTACTTC. Amino acid sequence: CASSAGQGIGEQYF.

This clone was observed a single time. The gene calls are TRBV9 and TRBJ2-7, with 9 bases lining up with TRBD2. This CDR3 spans 14 amino acids. In germline, CDR1 is SGDLS, CDR2 YYNGEE. V dropped 0 bases and J dropped 4; count of bases not matched to a gene: 2. The CDR3 region has the DNA TGTGCCAGCAGCGTAGCTAGCGGGGTGTACGAGCAGTACTTC. This sequence encodes CASSVASGVYEQYF.

The chain couples TRBV19 to TRBJ1-5, with D uncertain. With 10 bases removed from V and 0 bases from J, the gap between germline ends came to 7 bases. This CDR3 region has 12 residues. The germline V gene has CDR1 LNHDA and CDR2 SQIVND (reference sequence). The CDR3: CATSYSNQPQHF. The CDR3, as DNA: TGTGCCACCTCGTATAGCAATCAGCCCCAGCATTTT. Filled out from reference TRBV19 and TRBJ1-5, the complete variable domain reads DGGITQSPKYLFRKEGQNVTLSCEQNLNHDAMYWYRQDPGQGLRLIYYSQIVNDFQKGDIAEGYSVSREKKESFPLTVTSAQKNPTAFYLCATSYSNQPQHFGDGTRLSIL.

The rearrangement links TRBV19 to TRBJ2-2; D possibly corresponds to TRBD1 (6 bases). V was clipped by 3 bases and J by 6 bases, with 14 bases between them. Germline V gene data show CDR1 as LNHDA and CDR2 as SQIVND (reference sequence). The CDR3 has 15 amino acids. For the CDR3, the DNA is TGTGCCAGTAGTATCGGCAGGGGCAGTCCCGGGGAGCTGTTTTTT. It is translated as CASSIGRGSPGELFF.

The genes are TRBV18 and TRBJ1-4, with D uncertain. Trimming cost V 1 base and J 11 bases, with 8 bases left between them. The CDR3 consists of 12 residues. CDR1 KGHSH and CDR2 LQKENI come from the germline V gene. The CDR3 sequence: CASSPQGGKLFF. DNA for the CDR3: TGTGCCAGCTCACCACAGGGAGGGAAACTGTTTTTT.

The chain links TRBV5-6 to TRBJ1-2; D may be TRBD1 (6 bases). The CDR3 covers 15 residues. Germline-derived CDR1 and CDR2 are SGHDT and YYEEEE. V lost 2 bases to trimming and J lost 8 bases, with 19 bases between them. CDR3 coding DNA: TGTGCCAGCAGCTTCAGGGGTTCCGGTTTACGGGGCTACACCTTC. Protein sequence: CASSFRGSGLRGYTF.

This chain links TRBV9 with TRBJ2-3; 8 nucleotides agree with TRBD2. CDR3 length equals 14 residues. The V gene end was trimmed by 2 bases and the J gene end by 5 bases; junction bases not matched to a gene: 4. Germline lookup yields CDR1 SGDLS and CDR2 YYNGEE. The CDR3 reads CASSVSTSGDTQYF. The CDR3 nucleotides read TGTGCCAGCAGCGTCTCCACTAGCGGAGATACGCAGTATTTT.

The V gene is TRBV5-1, the J gene TRBJ1-2; D gene ambiguous. Germline CDR1 SGHRS, CDR2 YFSETQ. V shed 0 bases and J shed 1 base, with 7 bases lying between them. This CDR3 contains 14 residues. CDR3 sequence (DNA): TGCGCCAGCAGCTTGGTTTCCGTTAACTATGGCTACACCTTC. It yields the protein CASSLVSVNYGYTF.

The V gene is TRBV6-5, the J gene TRBJ1-1; 8 nucleotides line up with TRBD1. Trimming took 6 bases from V and 2 from J; bases not matched to a gene: 5. Germline V gives CDR1 MNHEY, CDR2 SVGAGI. The CDR3 is made up of 14 amino acids. The CDR3 DNA reads TGTGCCAGCAGACGGGACAGGACTAACACTGAAGCTTTCTTT. Encoded protein: CASRRDRTNTEAFF.

This clone was seen only once. The CDR3 region has the DNA TGCGCCAGGCCGGGACAGGGGTCCTCGAACACCGGGGAGCTGTTTTTT. It encodes CARPGQGSSNTGELFF. The chain recombines TRBV10-1 with TRBJ2-2; 10 bases match TRBD1. The trim removed 9 bases at V and 0 bases at J, leaving 7 bases unmatched. Germline V gene data show CDR1 as WNHNN and CDR2 as SYGVQD (reference sequence). This CDR3 is 16 amino acids long.

The rearrangement links TRBV3-1 (or the pseudogene TRBV3-2) to TRBJ1-5; no clear D gene. CDR1 LGHDT and CDR2 YNNKEL come from the germline V gene (reference sequence). This CDR3 has 15 residues. V lost 4 bases and J lost 6, with 16 bases in between. In nucleotides, the CDR3 is TGTGCCAGCAGCCCCTCGCGGGCAGGCAGTCAGCCCCAGCATTTT. Translating gives CASSPSRAGSQPQHF.

This chain links TRBV7-9 with TRBJ1-5, with no clear D. The CDR3 consists of 13 residues. Germline lookup yields CDR1 SEHNR and CDR2 FQNEAQ (reference sequence). V was pared by 8 bases and J by 1 base, with 9 bases between. The chain's CDR3 is CASRAQSNQPQHF. CDR3 in DNA: TGTGCCAGCCGAGCACAGAGCAATCAGCCCCAGCATTTT.

V gene TRBV18 combines with J gene TRBJ2-5; 13 nucleotides align to TRBD2. CDR3 length: 14 residues. Trimming removed 10 bases from V and 9 bases from J; junction bases left unmatched: 11. The V gene's germline CDR1 is KGHSH and CDR2 LQKENI. This CDR3 reads CATSTSGGPGAQYF. The CDR3 DNA reads as TGTGCCACTTCGACTAGCGGGGGGCCCGGGGCCCAGTACTTC.

This chain connects TRBV15 to TRBJ2-5; a weak D match, TRBD2 (6 bases). This CDR3 has 12 amino acids. Deletions cut 6 bases from V and 5 bases from J, with 10 bases between. Germline V gene data show CDR1 as LNHNV and CDR2 as YYDKDF (reference sequence). CDR3 region: CATSKGRETQYF. CDR3 DNA sequence: TGTGCCACCAGTAAGGGGAGGGAGACCCAGTACTTC.

This clone came up a few times. This chain connects TRBV7-8 to TRBJ2-1; D is unresolved. Germline loops: CDR1 SGHVS, CDR2 FQNEAQ. The germline V and J ends were trimmed by 2 bases and 0 bases, with 8 bases remaining between them. This CDR3 is built from 15 residues. The CDR3 sequence: CASSLIQVSYNEQFF. The DNA of the CDR3 is TGTGCCAGCAGCTTAATTCAGGTCTCCTACAATGAGCAGTTCTTC.

The CDR3 DNA follows: TGTGCCTGCTTGGGACAGGGTAACGAAAAACTGTTTTTT. Translation gives CACLGQGNEKLFF. The J gene is TRBJ1-4, the V gene TRBV30, with 9 bases fitting TRBD1. CDR3 size: 13 residues. The trim removed 6 bases at V and 8 bases at J, leaving 7 bases unmatched. The germline V gene encodes CDR1 GTSNPN and CDR2 SVGIG (reference sequence).

The chain combines TRBV18 with TRBJ1-2; D is undetermined. The CDR3 is 15 residues long. Trimming shortened V by 0 bases and J by 0 bases, and 8 bases separated the two germline ends. Germline V lookup: CDR1 KGHSH, CDR2 LQKENI. In DNA form, the CDR3 reads TGTGCCAGCTCACCACCGGAGGGTTCTAACTATGGCTACACCTTC. Protein: CASSPPEGSNYGYTF. The full variable domain, in which reference TRBV18 and TRBJ1-2 provide the parts outside the CDR3, is NAGVMQNPRHLVRRRGQEARLRCSPMKGHSHVYWYRQLPEEGLKFMVYLQKENIIDESGMPKERFSAEFPKEGPSILRIQQVVRGDSAAYFCASSPPEGSNYGYTFGSGTRLTVV.

The chain uses TRBV27 and TRBJ2-1; 8 nucleotides line up with TRBD1. Germline V gives CDR1 MNHEY, CDR2 SMNVEV (reference sequence). J gave up 2 bases and V 8 bases, and 5 bases lay outside the gene matches. CDR3 size: 14 residues. CDR3 sequence (DNA): TGTGCCAGCTCGCCGGGACAGGCCTACAATGAGCAGTTCTTC. Its protein is CASSPGQAYNEQFF.

The J gene is TRBJ1-2, the V gene TRBV3-1 (or the pseudogene TRBV3-2); perhaps TRBD1 as D (6 bases). CDR1 is LGHDT and CDR2 is YNNKEL in the germline V gene (reference sequence). There are 15 residues in the CDR3. The V and J ends lost 1 base and 6 bases respectively, with 15 bases between them. CDR3 sequence: CASSQVSQGIDGYTF. The CDR3 DNA reads TGTGCCAGCAGCCAAGTCTCCCAGGGGATTGATGGCTACACCTTC.

CDR3 amino acids: CAWSARDRALNQPQHF. The CDR3 DNA reads TGTGCCTGGAGTGCCCGGGACAGGGCACTCAATCAGCCCCAGCATTTT. The V and J genes are TRBV30 and TRBJ1-5; TRBD1 matches 9 bases. Germline V gene sequence: CDR1 GTSNPN, CDR2 SVGIG (reference sequence). This CDR3 region has 16 residues. V trimming: 1 base; J trimming: 3 bases; junction bases outside the gene matches: 7.

The V and J genes are TRBV21-1 and TRBJ2-3; TRBD1 is taken as the D call from the table, unchecked against the DNA. TRBV21-1 is a pseudogene segment. CDR3 length equals 12 residues. CDR3: CARQARTDTQYF. CDR3 coding DNA: TGTGCCCGACAGGCGCGCACAGATACGCAGTATTTT.

J is TRBJ2-3 and V is TRBV2; 8 bases are shared with TRBD1. The CDR3 is 14 amino acids. The germline CDR1 and CDR2 sequences are SNHLY and FYNNEI. V gave up 8 bases and J gave up 5 bases; unmatched junction bases: 9. The CDR3 bases are TGTGCCAGCGGACCACAGGGGGGCTTAGATACGCAGTATTTT. Its protein is CASGPQGGLDTQYF. Complete variable domain (other parts from reference TRBV2 and TRBJ2-3): EPEVTQTPSHQVTQMGQEVILRCVPISNHLYFYWYRQILGQKVEFLVSFYNNEISEKSEIFDDQFSVERPDGSNFTLKIRSTKLEDSAMYFCASGPQGGLDTQYFGPGTRLTVL.

The V and J genes are TRBV5-4 and TRBJ2-1; 7 bases match TRBD2. There are 13 residues in the CDR3. Germline assignment: CDR1 SGHNT and CDR2 YYREEE (reference sequence). The trim removed 0 bases at V and 7 bases at J, leaving 1 base unmatched. The CDR3 loop is CASSLVGGNEQFF. CDR3 sequence (DNA): TGTGCCAGCAGCTTGGTCGGGGGGAATGAGCAGTTCTTC.

The chain is built from TRBV5-1 and TRBJ1-4; D is possibly TRBD1 (5 bases). CDR1 SGHRS and CDR2 YFSETQ come from the germline V gene. The V end was cut by 5 bases, the J end by 0 bases, with 20 bases between. The CDR3 has 18 residues. This chain's CDR3 is CASRRGGNLGATNEKLFF. CDR3 coding DNA: TGCGCCAGCAGGCGCGGGGGGAACCTTGGCGCAACTAATGAAAAACTGTTTTTT.

The V gene is TRBV6-4, the J gene TRBJ1-6, with D tentatively TRBD1 (6 bases). CDR1 is MRHNA, CDR2 SNTAGT, per germline. Trimming took 2 bases from V and 9 from J, leaving 14 bases between them. The CDR3 is made up of 15 amino acids. The chain's CDR3 is CASSDGQGNGSPLHF. The CDR3 DNA is TGTGCCAGCAGTGACGGGCAGGGGAACGGTTCACCCCTCCACTTT.

This clone has a single count. The V gene is TRBV14, the J gene TRBJ1-4; D is perhaps TRBD1 (6 bases). V dropped 1 base and J dropped 5 bases, with 11 bases sitting between them. This CDR3 comprises 15 residues. Germline-derived CDR1 and CDR2 are SGHDN and FVKESK. The CDR3 loop reads CASSQVQGFNEKLFF. The CDR3 coding sequence is TGTGCCAGCAGCCAAGTGCAGGGGTTCAATGAAAAACTGTTTTTT.

Remarks on this clone: The identical CDR3 is also encoded by other nucleotide sequences in the sample. The chain employs TRBV6-6 and TRBJ1-2; TRBD1 agrees at 7 bases. The trim removed 4 bases at V and 8 bases at J, leaving 7 bases unmatched. The CDR3 spans 13 residues. Germline values: CDR1 MNHNY, CDR2 SVGAGI (reference sequence). CDR3 bases: TGTGCCAGCAGTTTGACAGGGTTAAGAGGCTACACCTTC. Translating it yields CASSLTGLRGYTF.

The V and J genes are TRBV27 and TRBJ2-3; 14 positions match TRBD2. Unmatched junction bases numbered 1, after V lost 3 bases and J lost 5 bases. CDR1 MNHEY and CDR2 SMNVEV come from the germline V gene (reference sequence). The CDR3 length is 15 residues. CDR3 DNA sequence: TGTGCCAGCAGTTTGGGGACTAGCGGGGGAGATACGCAGTATTTT. As protein: CASSLGTSGGDTQYF.